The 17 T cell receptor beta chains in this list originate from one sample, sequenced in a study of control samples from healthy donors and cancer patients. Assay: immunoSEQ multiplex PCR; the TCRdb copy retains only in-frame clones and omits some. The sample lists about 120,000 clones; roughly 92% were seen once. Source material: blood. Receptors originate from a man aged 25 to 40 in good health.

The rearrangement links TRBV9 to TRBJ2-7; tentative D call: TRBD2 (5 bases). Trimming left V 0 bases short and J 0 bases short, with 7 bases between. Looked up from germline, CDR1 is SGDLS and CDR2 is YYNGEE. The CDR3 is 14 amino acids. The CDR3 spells CASSVEGASYEQYF. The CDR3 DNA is TGTGCCAGCAGCGTAGAGGGAGCCTCCTACGAGCAGTACTTC.

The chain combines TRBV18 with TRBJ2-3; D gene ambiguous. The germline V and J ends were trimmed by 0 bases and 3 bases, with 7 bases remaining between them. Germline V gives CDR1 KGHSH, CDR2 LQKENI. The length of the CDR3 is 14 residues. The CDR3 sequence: CASSPPVYTDTQYF. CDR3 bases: TGTGCCAGCTCACCACCCGTGTATACAGATACGCAGTATTTT.

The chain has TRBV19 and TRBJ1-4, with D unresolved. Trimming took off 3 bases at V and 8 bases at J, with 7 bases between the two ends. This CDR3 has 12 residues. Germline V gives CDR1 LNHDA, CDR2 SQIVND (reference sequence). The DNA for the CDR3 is TGTGCCAGTAGTATCGCCGGCGAAAAACTGTTTTTT. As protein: CASSIAGEKLFF.

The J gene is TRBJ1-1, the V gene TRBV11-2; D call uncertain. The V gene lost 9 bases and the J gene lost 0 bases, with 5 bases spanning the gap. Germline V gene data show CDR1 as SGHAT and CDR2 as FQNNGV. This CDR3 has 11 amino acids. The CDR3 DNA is TGTGCCAGTCTTTTGAACACTGAAGCTTTCTTT. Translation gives CASLLNTEAFF.

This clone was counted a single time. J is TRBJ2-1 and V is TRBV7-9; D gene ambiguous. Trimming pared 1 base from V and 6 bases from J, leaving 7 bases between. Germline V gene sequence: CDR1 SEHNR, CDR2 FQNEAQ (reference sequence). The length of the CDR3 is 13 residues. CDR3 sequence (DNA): TGTGCCAGCAGCTTAGGAGGTACCAATGAGCAGTTCTTC. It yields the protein CASSLGGTNEQFF.

The CDR3 region is CASSDLGSYARGNSPLHF. CDR3 nucleotides: TGTGCCAGCAGTGATTTGGGCTCATACGCCCGCGGTAATTCACCCCTCCACTTT. The chain has TRBV6-1 and TRBJ1-6; no firm D call. Germline V gene sequence: CDR1 MNHNS, CDR2 SASEGT. The CDR3 extends over 18 amino acids. Trimming removed 3 bases at V and 6 bases at J, with 21 bases between.

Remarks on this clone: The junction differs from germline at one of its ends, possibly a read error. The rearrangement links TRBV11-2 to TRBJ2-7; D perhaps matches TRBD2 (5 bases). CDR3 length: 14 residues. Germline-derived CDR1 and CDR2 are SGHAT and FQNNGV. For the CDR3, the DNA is TGTGCCAGCAGCCCCGCCGGTGCGGGTACGAGCAGTCACTTC. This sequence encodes CASSPAGAGTSSHF.

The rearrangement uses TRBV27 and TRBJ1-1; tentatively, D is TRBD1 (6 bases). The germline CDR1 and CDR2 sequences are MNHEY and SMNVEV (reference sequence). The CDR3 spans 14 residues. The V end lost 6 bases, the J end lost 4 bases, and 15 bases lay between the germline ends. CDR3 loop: CASSPWGAPTEAFF. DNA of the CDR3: TGTGCCAGCAGCCCCTGGGGGGCCCCCACTGAAGCTTTCTTT.

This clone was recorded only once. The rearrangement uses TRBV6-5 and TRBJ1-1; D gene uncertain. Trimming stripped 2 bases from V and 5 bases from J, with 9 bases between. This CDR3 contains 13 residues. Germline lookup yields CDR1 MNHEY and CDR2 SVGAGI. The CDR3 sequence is CASSYLRGTEAFF. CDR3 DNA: TGTGCCAGCAGTTACCTCCGGGGAACTGAAGCTTTCTTT.

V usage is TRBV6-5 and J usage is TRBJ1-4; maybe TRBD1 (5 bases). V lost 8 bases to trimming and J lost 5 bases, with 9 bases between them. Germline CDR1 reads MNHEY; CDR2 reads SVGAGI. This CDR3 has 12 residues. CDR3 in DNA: TGTGCCAGCTCGCAGGGAAATGAAAAACTGTTTTTT. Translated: CASSQGNEKLFF.

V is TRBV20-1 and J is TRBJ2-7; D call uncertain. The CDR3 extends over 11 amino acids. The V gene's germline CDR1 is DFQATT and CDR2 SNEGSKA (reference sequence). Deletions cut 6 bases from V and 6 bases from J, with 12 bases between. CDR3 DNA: TGCAGTGCCGCCGCTCCGGGCGAGCAGTACTTC. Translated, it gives CSAAAPGEQYF.

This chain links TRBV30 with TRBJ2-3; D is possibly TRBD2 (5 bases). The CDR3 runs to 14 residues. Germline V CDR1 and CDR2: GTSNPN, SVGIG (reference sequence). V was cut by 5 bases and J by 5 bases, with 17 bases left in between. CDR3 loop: CAWAAGISGDTQYF. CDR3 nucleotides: TGTGCCTGGGCGGCCGGGATAAGTGGAGATACGCAGTATTTT.

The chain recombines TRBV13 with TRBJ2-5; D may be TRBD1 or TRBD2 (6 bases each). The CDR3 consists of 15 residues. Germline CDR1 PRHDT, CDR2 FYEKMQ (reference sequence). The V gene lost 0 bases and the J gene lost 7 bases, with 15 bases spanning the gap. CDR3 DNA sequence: TGTGCCAGCAGCTTAGGCCCCGGGGGCCTTAGGACCCAGTACTTC. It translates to CASSLGPGGLRTQYF.

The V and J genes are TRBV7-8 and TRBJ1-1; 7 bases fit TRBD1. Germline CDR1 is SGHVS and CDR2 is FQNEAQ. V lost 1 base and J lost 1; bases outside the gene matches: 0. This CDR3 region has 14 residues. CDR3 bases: TGTGCCAGCAGCTTAGGACAGGGGAACACTGAAGCTTTCTTT. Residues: CASSLGQGNTEAFF.

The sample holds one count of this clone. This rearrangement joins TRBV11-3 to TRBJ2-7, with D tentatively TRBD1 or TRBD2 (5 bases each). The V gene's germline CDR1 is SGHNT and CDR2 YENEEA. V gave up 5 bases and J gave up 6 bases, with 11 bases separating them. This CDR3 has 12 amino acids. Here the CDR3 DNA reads TGTGCCAGCAGCACAGGAGGAGGCGAGCAGTACTTC. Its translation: CASSTGGGEQYF.

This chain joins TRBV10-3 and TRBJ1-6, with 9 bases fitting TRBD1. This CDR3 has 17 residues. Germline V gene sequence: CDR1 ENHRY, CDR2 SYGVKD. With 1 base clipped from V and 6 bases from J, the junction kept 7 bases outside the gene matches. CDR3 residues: CAISEWVPGQGNSPLHF. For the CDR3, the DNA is TGTGCCATCAGTGAGTGGGTGCCGGGACAGGGTAATTCACCCCTCCACTTT.

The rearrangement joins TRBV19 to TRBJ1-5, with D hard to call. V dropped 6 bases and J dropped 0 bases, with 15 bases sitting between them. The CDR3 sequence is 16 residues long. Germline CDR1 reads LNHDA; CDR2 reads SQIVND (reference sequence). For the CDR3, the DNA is TGTGCCAGTAGCCTTAGGCGGGGAAATAGCAATCAGCCCCAGCATTTT. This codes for CASSLRRGNSNQPQHF.